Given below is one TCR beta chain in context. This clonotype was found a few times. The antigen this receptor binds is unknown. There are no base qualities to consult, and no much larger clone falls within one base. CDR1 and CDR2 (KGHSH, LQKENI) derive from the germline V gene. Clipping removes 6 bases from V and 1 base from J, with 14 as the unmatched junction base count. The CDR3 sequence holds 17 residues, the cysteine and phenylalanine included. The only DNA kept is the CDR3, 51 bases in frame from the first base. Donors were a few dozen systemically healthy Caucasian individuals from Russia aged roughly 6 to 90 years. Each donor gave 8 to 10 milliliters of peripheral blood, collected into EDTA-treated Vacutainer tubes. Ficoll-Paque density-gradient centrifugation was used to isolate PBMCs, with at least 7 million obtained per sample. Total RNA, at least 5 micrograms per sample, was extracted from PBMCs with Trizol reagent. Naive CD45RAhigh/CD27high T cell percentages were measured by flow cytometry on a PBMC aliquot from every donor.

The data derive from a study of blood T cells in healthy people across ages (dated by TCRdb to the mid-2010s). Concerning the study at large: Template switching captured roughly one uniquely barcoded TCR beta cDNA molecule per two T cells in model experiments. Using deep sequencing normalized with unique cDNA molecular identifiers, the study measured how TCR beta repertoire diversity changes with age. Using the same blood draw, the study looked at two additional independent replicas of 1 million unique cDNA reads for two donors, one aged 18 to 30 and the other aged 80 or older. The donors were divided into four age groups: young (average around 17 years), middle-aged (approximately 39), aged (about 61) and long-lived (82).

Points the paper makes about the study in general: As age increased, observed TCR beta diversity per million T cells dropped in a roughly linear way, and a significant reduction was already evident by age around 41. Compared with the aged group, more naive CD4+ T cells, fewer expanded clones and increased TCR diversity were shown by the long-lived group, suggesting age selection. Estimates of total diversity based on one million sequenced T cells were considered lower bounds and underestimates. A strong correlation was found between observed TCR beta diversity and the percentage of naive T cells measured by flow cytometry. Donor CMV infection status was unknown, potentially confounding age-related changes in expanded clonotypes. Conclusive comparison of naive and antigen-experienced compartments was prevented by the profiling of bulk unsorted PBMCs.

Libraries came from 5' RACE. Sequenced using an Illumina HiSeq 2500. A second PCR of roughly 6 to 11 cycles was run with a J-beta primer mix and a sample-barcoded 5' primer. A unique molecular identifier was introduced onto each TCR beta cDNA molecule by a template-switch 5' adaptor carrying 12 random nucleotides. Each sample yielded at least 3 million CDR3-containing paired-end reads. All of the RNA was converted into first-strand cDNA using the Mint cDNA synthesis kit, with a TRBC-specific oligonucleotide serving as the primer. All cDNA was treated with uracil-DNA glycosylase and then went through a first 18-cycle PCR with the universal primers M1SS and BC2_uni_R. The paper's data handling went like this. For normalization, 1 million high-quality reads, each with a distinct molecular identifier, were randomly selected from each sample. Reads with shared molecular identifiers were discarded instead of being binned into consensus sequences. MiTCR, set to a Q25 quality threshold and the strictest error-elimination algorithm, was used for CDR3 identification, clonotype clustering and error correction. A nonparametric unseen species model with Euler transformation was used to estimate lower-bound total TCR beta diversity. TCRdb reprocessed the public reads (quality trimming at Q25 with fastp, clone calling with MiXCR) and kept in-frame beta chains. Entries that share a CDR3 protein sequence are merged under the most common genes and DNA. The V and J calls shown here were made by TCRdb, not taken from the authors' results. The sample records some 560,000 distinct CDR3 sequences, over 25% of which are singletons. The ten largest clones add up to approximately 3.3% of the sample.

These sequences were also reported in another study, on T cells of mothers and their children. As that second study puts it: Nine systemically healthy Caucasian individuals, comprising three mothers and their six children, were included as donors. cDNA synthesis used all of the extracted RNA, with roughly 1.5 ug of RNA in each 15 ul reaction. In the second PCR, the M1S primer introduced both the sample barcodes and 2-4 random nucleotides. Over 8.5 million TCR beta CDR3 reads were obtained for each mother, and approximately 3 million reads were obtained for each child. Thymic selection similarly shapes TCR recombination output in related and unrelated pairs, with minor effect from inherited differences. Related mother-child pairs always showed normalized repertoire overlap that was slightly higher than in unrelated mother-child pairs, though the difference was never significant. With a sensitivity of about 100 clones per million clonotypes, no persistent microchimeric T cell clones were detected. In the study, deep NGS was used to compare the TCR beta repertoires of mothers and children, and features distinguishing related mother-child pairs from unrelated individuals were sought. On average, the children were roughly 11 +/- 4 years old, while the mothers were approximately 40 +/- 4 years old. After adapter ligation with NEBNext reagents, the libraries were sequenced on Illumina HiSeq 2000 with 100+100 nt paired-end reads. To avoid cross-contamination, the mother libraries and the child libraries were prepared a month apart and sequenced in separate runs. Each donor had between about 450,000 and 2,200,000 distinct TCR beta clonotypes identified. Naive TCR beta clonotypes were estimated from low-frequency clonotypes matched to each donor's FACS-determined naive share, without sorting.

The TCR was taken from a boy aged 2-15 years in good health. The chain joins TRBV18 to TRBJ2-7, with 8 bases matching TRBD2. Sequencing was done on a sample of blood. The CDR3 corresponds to CASSPEGSGGHSYEQYF. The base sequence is TGTGCCAGCTCGCCCGAGGGCAGCGGGGGCCATTCCTACGAGCAGTACTTC.